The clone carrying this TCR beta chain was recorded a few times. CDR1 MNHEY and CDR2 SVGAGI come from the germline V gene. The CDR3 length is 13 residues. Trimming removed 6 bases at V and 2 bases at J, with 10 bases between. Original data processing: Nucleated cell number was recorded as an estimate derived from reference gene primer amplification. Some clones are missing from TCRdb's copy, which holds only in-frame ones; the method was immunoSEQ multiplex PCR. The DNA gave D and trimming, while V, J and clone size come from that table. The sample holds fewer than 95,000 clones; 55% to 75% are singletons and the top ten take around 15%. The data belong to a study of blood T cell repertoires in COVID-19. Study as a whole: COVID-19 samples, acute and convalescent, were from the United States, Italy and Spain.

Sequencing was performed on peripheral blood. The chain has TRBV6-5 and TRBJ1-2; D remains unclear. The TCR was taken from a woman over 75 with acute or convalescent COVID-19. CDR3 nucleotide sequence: TGTGCCAGCAGATTAGACAAGAACTATGGCTACACCTTC. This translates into CASRLDKNYGYTF.